Presented here are 8 T cell receptor beta chains from one specimen sequenced in a study of blood T cell repertoires in COVID-19. Some clones are missing from TCRdb's copy, which holds only in-frame ones; the method was immunoSEQ multiplex PCR. The sample holds about 140,000 clones, around 86% seen once. The sequenced sample consisted of peripheral blood. These receptors all come from a man aged 45-65 years with active COVID-19.

J is TRBJ2-6 and V is TRBV7-2; TRBD2 matches 9 bases. Trimming at V came to 5 bases and at J to 4 bases, leaving 12 bases not matched to a gene. The CDR3 extends over 18 amino acids. Germline-derived CDR1 and CDR2 are SGHTA and FQGNSA. CDR3 sequence (DNA): TGTGCCAGCAGCGAAAGCGGGGGGCCCTTCGCCGGGGCCAACGTCCTGACTTTC. Residues: CASSESGGPFAGANVLTF.

The V and J genes are TRBV2 and TRBJ1-1; tentatively, D is TRBD1 (5 bases). This CDR3 region has 14 residues. The ends were cut back, 3 bases at V and 0 bases at J, with 8 bases in the middle. Germline CDR1 is SNHLY and CDR2 is FYNNEI. In DNA, the CDR3 is TGTGCCAGCAGTGAGACAGTTTTGAACACTGAAGCTTTCTTT. Amino acid sequence: CASSETVLNTEAFF.

The chain combines TRBV7-2 with TRBJ1-6; 9 bases match TRBD1. Trimming at V came to 5 bases and at J to 9 bases, leaving 8 bases not matched to a gene. CDR1 is SGHTA, CDR2 FQGNSA, per germline. CDR3 size: 15 residues. Written as DNA, the CDR3 is TGTGCCAGCAGCCCCCGGACAGGGGAGGCTTCACCCCTCCACTTT. Residues: CASSPRTGEASPLHF.

The chain couples TRBV7-2 to TRBJ1-1; 7 bases fit TRBD1. V was pared by 7 bases and J by 2 bases, with 10 bases of the junction left unmatched. Germline values: CDR1 SGHTA, CDR2 FQGNSA. The CDR3 is 15 amino acids. The CDR3 coding sequence is TGTGCCAGCACCCAGCAACAGGGGCGAAACACTGAAGCTTTCTTT. It specifies CASTQQQGRNTEAFF.

V is TRBV7-8 and J is TRBJ2-1; D is possibly TRBD1 (6 bases). Between the trimmed V and J ends, which lost 5 bases and 1 base, there was a span of 15 bases. The germline CDR1 and CDR2 sequences are SGHVS and FQNEAQ. This CDR3 spans 16 amino acids. CDR3 loop: CASSRLGAGSYNEQFF. The CDR3 DNA sequence: TGTGCCAGCAGCCGCCTGGGGGCCGGTTCCTACAATGAGCAGTTCTTC.

CDR3 region: CASTMQGGVDYGYTF. In DNA form, the CDR3 reads TGTGCCAGTACGATGCAGGGAGGGGTGGACTATGGCTACACCTTC. The chain links TRBV19 to TRBJ1-2, with D maybe TRBD1 (5 bases). Germline CDR1 reads LNHDA; CDR2 reads SQIVND (reference sequence). V lost 7 bases, J lost 3 bases, and 18 bases lay in between. CDR3 length: 15 residues. Full variable domain (rest looked up from reference TRBV19 and TRBJ1-2): DGGITQSPKYLFRKEGQNVTLSCEQNLNHDAMYWYRQDPGQGLRLIYYSQIVNDFQKGDIAEGYSVSREKKESFPLTVTSAQKNPTAFYLCASTMQGGVDYGYTFGSGTRLTVV.

The V call is TRBV11-2, the J call TRBJ1-4; D is ambiguous. Germline V gene sequence: CDR1 SGHAT, CDR2 FQNNGV. V dropped 2 bases and J dropped 8 bases, with 9 bases sitting between them. This CDR3 contains 13 residues. CDR3 residues: CASSLNGLEKLFF. Written as DNA, the CDR3 is TGTGCCAGCAGCTTAAACGGTCTCGAAAAACTGTTTTTT.

The chain employs TRBV5-1 and TRBJ2-2; TRBD1 is a possible D gene (5 bases). Germline values: CDR1 SGHRS, CDR2 YFSETQ. The CDR3 loop spans 16 amino acids. With 0 bases removed from V and 4 bases from J, the gap between germline ends came to 13 bases. CDR3 in amino acids: CASSLEPGQRTGELFF. The CDR3 nucleotides are TGCGCCAGCAGCTTGGAGCCCGGACAACGCACCGGGGAGCTGTTTTTT.